A single sample gave rise to the 25 T cell receptor beta chains below, sequenced in a study of blood T cell repertoires in COVID-19 (dated by TCRdb to the early 2020s). The receptor library was made with the immunoSEQ multiplex PCR assay. TCRdb provides this immuneACCESS table in a form limited to in-frame rearrangements. Some clones are lacking; in checked studies, under half of them reflect an unresolved V gene, and why the rest are absent is not known. The sample table holds roughly 200,000 clones, of which roughly 80% were seen once. The ten largest clones take up roughly 7.9% of the sample. Material: peripheral blood. Receptors originate from a woman older than 75 with acute or convalescent COVID-19.

This rearrangement joins TRBV3-1 (or the pseudogene TRBV3-2) to TRBJ1-5; 10 bases map to TRBD1. Looked up from germline, CDR1 is LGHDT and CDR2 is YNNKEL (reference sequence). The V and J ends lost 1 base and 7 bases, in that order; junction bases with no gene match: 7. The CDR3 runs 16 residues. CDR3 sequence: CASSQGQGAWGQPQHF. The CDR3 region has the DNA TGTGCCAGCAGCCAAGGACAGGGGGCTTGGGGGCAGCCCCAGCATTTT.

The chain joins TRBV2 to TRBJ2-2, with TRBD1 identical over 7 bases. With V trimmed by 8 bases and J by 1 base, 4 bases remained unmatched. The CDR3 length is 14 residues. Germline lookup yields CDR1 SNHLY and CDR2 FYNNEI. The CDR3 loop is CASRQGENTGELFF. CDR3 sequence (DNA): TGTGCCAGCCGACAGGGTGAGAACACCGGGGAGCTGTTTTTT.

The chain has TRBV5-4 and TRBJ2-2; D is uncertain. The V end lost 2 bases, the J end lost 6 bases, and 8 bases lay between the germline ends. The CDR3 spans 13 residues. Germline-derived CDR1 and CDR2 are SGHNT and YYREEE (reference sequence). The CDR3 DNA follows: TGTGCCAGCAGCTTCCCTGTTGCCGGGGAGCTGTTTTTT. Protein: CASSFPVAGELFF.

This clone was counted a few times. The rearrangement joins TRBV28 to TRBJ1-2; 9 bases are shared with TRBD1. Trimming cost V 6 bases and J 6 bases; bases outside gene matches: 5. Germline V gene sequence: CDR1 MDHEN, CDR2 SYDVKM. The CDR3 totals 13 residues. CDR3 region: CASRPGQGDGYTF. In DNA form, the CDR3 reads TGTGCCAGCAGACCGGGACAGGGTGATGGCTACACCTTC.

The chain carries TRBV5-1 and TRBJ1-2, with 7 nucleotides matching TRBD1. Germline V gene data show CDR1 as SGHRS and CDR2 as YFSETQ. V trimming: 4 bases; J trimming: 4 bases; junction bases outside the gene matches: 7. The CDR3 is made up of 14 amino acids. The CDR3, as DNA: TGCGCCAGCAGCGAAACAGGGGATTCCTATGGCTACACCTTC. It codes for CASSETGDSYGYTF.

V gene TRBV20-1 combines with J gene TRBJ2-1; no firm D call. The CDR3 totals 13 residues. Looked up from germline, CDR1 is DFQATT and CDR2 is SNEGSKA (reference sequence). Trimming stripped 3 bases from V and 3 bases from J, with 9 bases between. CDR3 nucleotides: TGCAGTGCTAGTGTCAGAAACTACAATGAGCAGTTCTTC. Its translation: CSASVRNYNEQFF.

The genes are TRBV5-6 and TRBJ1-2, with a weak D call TRBD1 (5 bases). This CDR3 is 14 amino acids long. V shed 7 bases and J shed 2 bases, with 15 bases lying between them. Germline values: CDR1 SGHDT, CDR2 YYEEEE. CDR3 in amino acids: CASHSSPGNYGYTF. The CDR3 region has the DNA TGTGCCAGCCACAGTTCGCCAGGGAACTATGGCTACACCTTC. The variable domain in full, completed from reference TRBV5-6 and TRBJ1-2, reads DAGVTQSPTHLIKTRGQQVTLRCSPKSGHDTVSWYQQALGQGPQFIFQYYEEEERQRGNFPDRFSGHQFPNYSSELNVNALLLGDSALYLCASHSSPGNYGYTFGSGTRLTVV.

The chain has TRBV19 and TRBJ2-5; TRBD1 agrees at 11 bases. The germline CDR1 and CDR2 sequences are LNHDA and SQIVND (reference sequence). The CDR3 covers 14 residues. Trimming took 9 bases from V and 2 from J; bases not matched to a gene: 5. The CDR3 reads CASSGTGGQETQYF. In DNA form, the CDR3 reads TGTGCCAGCTCCGGGACAGGGGGTCAAGAGACCCAGTACTTC.

This clone was seen a handful of times. The rearrangement links TRBV5-1 to TRBJ2-7; 10 nucleotides agree with TRBD2. The CDR3 spans 15 residues. V shed 3 bases, J shed 4 bases, and the junction held 7 bases outside the gene matches. Germline-derived CDR1 and CDR2 are SGHRS and YFSETQ. As DNA, the CDR3 is TGCGCCAGCAGCTCGCTAGCGGGAGATATGTACGAGCAGTACTTC. Translation gives CASSSLAGDMYEQYF. The variable domain in full, completed from reference TRBV5-1 and TRBJ2-7, reads KAGVTQTPRYLIKTRGQQVTLSCSPISGHRSVSWYQQTPGQGLQFLFEYFSETQRNKGNFPGRFSGRQFSNSRSEMNVSTLELGDSALYLCASSSLAGDMYEQYFGPGTRLTVT.

This clone was seen just once. This chain joins TRBV6-5 and TRBJ2-1; 9 bases line up with TRBD2. The germline V gene encodes CDR1 MNHEY and CDR2 SVGAGI. V was clipped by 7 bases and J by 9 bases; unmatched bases: 7. The CDR3 sequence is 13 residues long. CDR3 sequence (DNA): TGTGCCAGCATCCAACCGGGACTAGCTGAGCAGTTCTTC. It specifies CASIQPGLAEQFF.

The chain couples TRBV5-1 to TRBJ2-1; possible D gene TRBD2, 6 bases. The V end was cut by 4 bases, the J end by 3 bases, with 20 bases between. Germline CDR1 and CDR2: SGHRS and YFSETQ. The CDR3 covers 17 residues. CDR3 region: CASSPEGTSRIYNEQFF. The DNA for the CDR3 is TGCGCCAGCAGCCCCGAGGGAACTAGCAGGATCTACAATGAGCAGTTCTTC. Using reference TRBV5-1 and TRBJ2-1 for the parts outside the CDR3, the full variable domain is KAGVTQTPRYLIKTRGQQVTLSCSPISGHRSVSWYQQTPGQGLQFLFEYFSETQRNKGNFPGRFSGRQFSNSRSEMNVSTLELGDSALYLCASSPEGTSRIYNEQFFGPGTRLTVL.

The genes are TRBV12-3 or TRBV12-4 and TRBJ1-1, with D uncertain. The ends were cut back, 2 bases at V and 0 bases at J, with 4 bases in the middle. CDR3 length: 13 residues. The CDR3 reads CASSLPVNTEAFF. In DNA, the CDR3 is TGTGCCAGCAGTTTACCGGTGAACACTGAAGCTTTCTTT.

This clone has a handful of counts. The J gene is TRBJ1-5, the V gene TRBV4-2, with D possibly matching TRBD1 (5 bases). In germline, CDR1 is LGHNA, CDR2 YNFKEQ. The CDR3 is made up of 15 amino acids. With 0 bases removed from V and 4 bases from J, the gap between germline ends came to 10 bases. This CDR3 reads CASSQEAGRNQPQHF. The DNA for the CDR3 is TGTGCCAGCAGCCAAGAGGCAGGGCGAAATCAGCCCCAGCATTTT.

Concerning this clone itself: An end of the junction differs from the germline gene, which may be a read error. This specimen includes other DNA sequences encoding the same CDR3. The chain carries TRBV12-3 or TRBV12-4 and TRBJ2-5; 12 bases match TRBD2. This CDR3 comprises 13 residues. CDR3 bases: TGTGCCAGCAGTCTAGCGGGGGGGGAGACCCAGTACTTC. Translated, it gives CASSLAGGETQYF.

The CDR3 region is CASSESVGTGTLRTQYF. In nucleotides, the CDR3 is TGCGCCAGCAGTGAGAGCGTCGGGACAGGCACCCTTCGGACCCAGTACTTC. This chain joins TRBV10-2 and TRBJ2-5; TRBD1 agrees at 8 bases. Trimming at V came to 2 bases and at J to 7 bases, leaving 15 bases not matched to a gene. CDR1 is WSHSY and CDR2 is SAAADI in the germline V gene. The CDR3 length is 17 residues.

This chain links TRBV5-1 with TRBJ2-7; 7 bases are shared with TRBD1. After removal of 3 bases from V and 6 bases from J, the junction contained 12 bases not matched to a gene. The CDR3 length is 15 residues. In germline, CDR1 is SGHRS, CDR2 YFSETQ. CDR3 in amino acids: CASSYRQGSSAEQYF. The CDR3 coding sequence is TGCGCCAGCAGCTATAGACAGGGTTCCTCAGCCGAGCAGTACTTC.

This clone is a singleton in its sample. This chain uses TRBV5-4 with TRBJ2-3; D may be TRBD2 (6 bases). The CDR3 has 16 amino acids. The V end lost 0 bases, the J end lost 0 bases, and 11 bases lay between the germline ends. Germline V CDR1 and CDR2: SGHNT, YYREEE (reference sequence). The CDR3 sequence: CASSLGGVPSTDTQYF. DNA of the CDR3: TGTGCCAGCAGCTTGGGGGGGGTCCCTAGCACAGATACGCAGTATTTT.

This clone was seen just once. CDR3 coding DNA: TGTGCCATTCAGGGACTAGCGGGGGTGAGCACAGATACGCAGTATTTT. It translates to CAIQGLAGVSTDTQYF. This sequence joins TRBV10-3 and TRBJ2-3, with 14 bases that match TRBD2. The CDR3 has 16 residues. J gave up 0 bases and V 9 bases, and 5 bases lay outside the gene matches. Germline lookup yields CDR1 ENHRY and CDR2 SYGVKD.

The chain combines TRBV5-6 with TRBJ2-1; D gene uncertain. Per germline, CDR1 SGHDT and CDR2 YYEEEE. Between the trimmed V and J ends, which lost 2 bases and 1 base, there was a span of 4 bases. The CDR3 spans 13 residues. In nucleotides, the CDR3 is TGTGCCAGCAGCTTTATGTCCTACAATGAGCAGTTCTTC. Amino acids: CASSFMSYNEQFF.

The chain uses TRBV4-2 and TRBJ2-1; D is perhaps TRBD2 (5 bases). CDR3 length: 16 amino acids. The V end lost 0 bases, the J end lost 0 bases, and 9 bases lay between the germline ends. Germline V gene lookup returns CDR1 LGHNA and CDR2 YNFKEQ. The CDR3: CASSQDRADSYNEQFF. The CDR3 coding sequence is TGTGCCAGCAGCCAAGATAGAGCGGACTCCTACAATGAGCAGTTCTTC.

The genes are TRBV18 and TRBJ2-6, with 10 bases matching TRBD1. CDR3 length: 17 amino acids. V lost 3 bases to trimming and J lost 2 bases; unmatched junction nucleotides: 4. In germline, CDR1 is KGHSH, CDR2 LQKENI. CDR3: CASSPRQGAAGANVLTF. DNA of the CDR3: TGTGCCAGCTCACCGAGACAGGGGGCGGCTGGGGCCAACGTCCTGACTTTC.

This clone came up a few times. This chain links TRBV11-2 with TRBJ1-2; 11 nucleotides align to TRBD1. The CDR3 totals 16 residues. J was trimmed by 8 bases and V by 2 bases; bases with no gene match: 10. Germline assignment: CDR1 SGHAT and CDR2 FQNNGV. The CDR3 nucleotides read TGTGCCAGCAGCTTATTATACGGACAGGGGGCTGGAGGCTACACCTTC. It encodes CASSLLYGQGAGGYTF.

This sequence joins TRBV9 and TRBJ2-7, with TRBD2 matching 13 bases. CDR3 length: 15 amino acids. Germline V gene lookup returns CDR1 SGDLS and CDR2 YYNGEE. V lost 3 bases to trimming and J lost 2 bases; unmatched junction nucleotides: 2. CDR3 sequence: CASSATSGGTYEQYF. In nucleotides, the CDR3 is TGTGCCAGCAGCGCGACTAGCGGGGGGACCTACGAGCAGTACTTC.

The chain joins TRBV19 to TRBJ2-4; no reliable D call. CDR3 length: 16 residues. V was shortened by 4 bases and J by 0 bases, with 13 bases between the two germline ends. In germline, CDR1 is LNHDA, CDR2 SQIVND (reference sequence). The CDR3 DNA reads as TGTGCCAGTAGTAGTCCGGGTGCGAAAGCCAAAAACATTCAGTACTTC. Amino acids: CASSSPGAKAKNIQYF.

V gene TRBV27 combines with J gene TRBJ1-4; D gene unclear. The V gene's germline CDR1 is MNHEY and CDR2 SMNVEV (reference sequence). This CDR3 spans 13 amino acids. V was pared by 4 bases and J by 2 bases, with 5 bases between. CDR3 DNA: TGTGCCAGCAGTTCCAGGACTAATGAAAAACTGTTTTTT. Protein sequence: CASSSRTNEKLFF.